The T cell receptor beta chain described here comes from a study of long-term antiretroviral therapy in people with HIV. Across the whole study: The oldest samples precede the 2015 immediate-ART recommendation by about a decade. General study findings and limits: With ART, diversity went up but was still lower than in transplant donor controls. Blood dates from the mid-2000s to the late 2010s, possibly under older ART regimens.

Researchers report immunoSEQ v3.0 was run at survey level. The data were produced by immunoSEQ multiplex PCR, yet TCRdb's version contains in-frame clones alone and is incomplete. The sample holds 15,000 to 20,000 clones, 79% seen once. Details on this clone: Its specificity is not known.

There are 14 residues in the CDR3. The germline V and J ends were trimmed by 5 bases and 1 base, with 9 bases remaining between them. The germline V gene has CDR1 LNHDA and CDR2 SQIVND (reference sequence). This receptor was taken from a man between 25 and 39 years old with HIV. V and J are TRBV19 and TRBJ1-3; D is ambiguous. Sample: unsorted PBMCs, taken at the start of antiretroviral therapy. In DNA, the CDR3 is TGTGCCAGTAGTTTTCAAGGGTCTGGAAACACCATATATTTT. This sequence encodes CASSFQGSGNTIYF. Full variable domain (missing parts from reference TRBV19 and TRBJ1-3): DGGITQSPKYLFRKEGQNVTLSCEQNLNHDAMYWYRQDPGQGLRLIYYSQIVNDFQKGDIAEGYSVSREKKESFPLTVTSAQKNPTAFYLCASSFQGSGNTIYFGEGSWLTVV.